In its sample, the clone carrying this T cell receptor beta chain was seen a few times. The time point is: after neoadjuvant nivolumab, at surgical resection. This record belongs to a study of neoadjuvant anti-PD-1 for oral cavity cancer. Sequenced by immunoSEQ multiplex PCR; TCRdb stores in-frame clones only, minus some. The table lists approximately 15,000 clones, around 40% of them singletons. The CDR3 spans 14 residues. Germline values: CDR1 LNHDA, CDR2 SQIVND (reference sequence). V dropped 4 bases and J dropped 1 base, with 10 bases sitting between them. The TCR sequence derives from a person aged 35 to 85 with oral cavity squamous cell carcinoma. The sample was tumor tissue, taken after nivolumab (anti-PD-1) treatment. The rearrangement joins TRBV19 to TRBJ1-1, with unresolved D. CDR3 in amino acids: CASSTWVSNTEAFF. The CDR3, as DNA: TGTGCCAGTAGTACCTGGGTTTCGAACACTGAAGCTTTCTTT.